A selection of T cell receptor beta chains follows, all from one sample in a study of T cells in Graves' hyperthyroidism and ophthalmopathy. TCRdb itself ran the multiplex PCR reads through MiXCR, one entry per CDR3 protein. The table records 450,000 to 650,000 distinct CDR3 sequences, approximately 15% of them present only once. The sample consisted of blood. The receptors were gathered from a woman younger than 35 with Graves' ophthalmopathy. Each CDR3 is given with its conserved first and last residue. The D gene is left open where the match is weak. Some rows mark clone size as missing; the rest say once, few, many or name a class of expanded clone.

CDR3 DNA	CDR3 protein	clone size	CDR3 length	J gene	D gene	V gene
TGTGCCAGCAGCCATCTCCTAGCGGGAGTGACAGATACGCAGTATTTT	CASSHLLAGVTDTQYF	many	16	TRBJ2-3	TRBD2	TRBV6-2/TRBV6-3
TGCAGTGCTAGTACCGGCCTAGCGGAGGGGTTTCGAGAGACCCAGTACTTC	CSASTGLAEGFRETQYF	NA	17	TRBJ2-5	TRBD2	TRBV20-1
TGTGCCAGCAGCTCAAACAGGGTAGGCGGCAATCAGCCCCAGCATTTT	CASSSNRVGGNQPQHF	many	16	TRBJ1-5	NA	TRBV6-1
TGTGCCAGCAAAGCGGCATTGTCCTACGAGCAGTACTTC	CASKAALSYEQYF	many	13	TRBJ2-7	NA	TRBV6-1
TGTGCCAGCAGCGCCAGACAGGGAAGCGACCCATTTGGGGAAAAACTGTTTTTT	CASSARQGSDPFGEKLFF	NA	18	TRBJ1-4	TRBD1	TRBV7-9
TGTGCCAGCAGTGAAATAGGGACTAGCTTATACAAGCAGTACTTC	CASSEIGTSLYKQYF	many	15	TRBJ2-7	TRBD2	TRBV2
TGCAGTGCGCCCACCCAGGTGCGGTACGCTGAAGCTTTCTTT	CSAPTQVRYAEAFF	NA	14	TRBJ1-1	NA	TRBV20-1
TGTGCCAGCAGCCCCCGTGGTAGCGTGTGGTCCTACGAGCAGTACTTC	CASSPRGSVWSYEQYF	many	16	TRBJ2-7	NA	TRBV7-9
TGTGCCAGCAGGAAAGAAGAGACCCAGTACTTC	CASRKEETQYF	many	11	TRBJ2-5	NA	TRBV12-3/TRBV12-4
TGTGCCAGCAGCTCGGGAGCGAGCACAGATACGCAGTATTTT	CASSSGASTDTQYF	many	14	TRBJ2-3	NA	TRBV7-2
TGTGCCAGCAGCTTACAGGAGAACTACGGCTATGGCTACACCTTC	CASSLQENYGYGYTF	few	15	TRBJ1-2	NA	TRBV11-3
TGCGCCAGCAGCCAAGCAGGGGGCATCTCCTACGAGCAGTACTTC	CASSQAGGISYEQYF	few	15	TRBJ2-7	TRBD1	TRBV4-1
TGTGCCAGCAGTTTAGGGCCAGACCATCAGCCCCAGCATTTT	CASSLGPDHQPQHF	many	14	TRBJ1-5	NA	TRBV28
TGTGCCGGACAGGGAAGCACAGATACGCAGTATTTT	CAGQGSTDTQYF	many	12	TRBJ2-3	TRBD1	TRBV28
TGCAGTGCCACCCCGACTAGCGGGAGGGGCGAGCAGTACTTC	CSATPTSGRGEQYF	many	14	TRBJ2-7	TRBD2	TRBV20-1
TGCAGTGCTAGGGACAGGGGACCCTACGAGCAGTACTTC	CSARDRGPYEQYF	many	13	TRBJ2-7	TRBD1	TRBV20-1
TGCAGTGCTAGTAGCGGGAGCGGGCATGAGCAGTTCTTC	CSASSGSGHEQFF	many	13	TRBJ2-1	TRBD2	TRBV20-1
TGCAGTGCTAGTGTCAGGGCTGATCAGCCCCAGCATTTT	CSASVRADQPQHF	many	13	TRBJ1-5	NA	TRBV20-1
TGTGCCAGCAGCCTAGCCTTACCTCGAGGCCGGGACACTGAAGCTTTCTTT	CASSLALPRGRDTEAFF	many	17	TRBJ1-1	NA	TRBV7-2